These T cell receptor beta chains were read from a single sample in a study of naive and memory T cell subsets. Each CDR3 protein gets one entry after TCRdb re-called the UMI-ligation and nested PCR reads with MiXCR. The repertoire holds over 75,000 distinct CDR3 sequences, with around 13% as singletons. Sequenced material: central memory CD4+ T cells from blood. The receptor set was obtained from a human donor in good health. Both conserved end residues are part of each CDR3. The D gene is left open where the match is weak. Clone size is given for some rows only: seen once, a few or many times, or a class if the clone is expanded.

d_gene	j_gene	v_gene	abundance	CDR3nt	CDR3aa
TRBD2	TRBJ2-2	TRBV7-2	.	TGTGCCAGCAGCTTACGAGCGGGAGGAAAGACCGGGGAGCTGTTTTTT	CASSLRAGGKTGELFF
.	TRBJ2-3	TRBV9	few	TGTGCCAGCAGCGTAATGACAGATACGCAGTATTTT	CASSVMTDTQYF
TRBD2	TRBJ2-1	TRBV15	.	TGTGCCACCAGCAGAGACGGGATCCCGGGACTAGCGGTTGAGCAGTTCTTC	CATSRDGIPGLAVEQFF
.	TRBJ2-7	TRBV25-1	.	TGTGCCAGCAGTGACCCCTCCGGGCAGGTCCCCTCTTACGAGCAGTACTTC	CASSDPSGQVPSYEQYF
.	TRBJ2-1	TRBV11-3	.	TGTGCCAGCAGCTTTAGGGGCAATGAGCAGTTCTTC	CASSFRGNEQFF
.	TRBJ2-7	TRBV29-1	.	TGCAGCGTTGACCGAGGGGGTGGGTACGAGCAGTACTTC	CSVDRGGGYEQYF
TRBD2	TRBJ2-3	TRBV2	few	TGTGCCAGCAGAGGGGGGCTAGCGGGGTTCACAGATACGCAGTATTTT	CASRGGLAGFTDTQYF
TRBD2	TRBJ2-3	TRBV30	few	TGTGCCTGGAGTGTACAGGTAGCGGGAGGAAGGGATACGCAGTATTTT	CAWSVQVAGGRDTQYF
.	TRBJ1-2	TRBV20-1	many	TGCAGTGCTAGAAGGGGACAAACCTATGGCTACACCTTC	CSARRGQTYGYTF
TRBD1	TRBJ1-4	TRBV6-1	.	TGTGCCAGCAGCGACGGACAGGGAGTAGAAAAACTGTTTTTT	CASSDGQGVEKLFF
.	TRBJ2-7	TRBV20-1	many	TGCAGTGCTAGAGAAGGTGGTTTAGGGGAGCAGTACTTC	CSAREGGLGEQYF
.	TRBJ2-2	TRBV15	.	TGTGCCACCAGCAGAGAAGAAGTTGACAGGGCTTGGACTAGAGGCACCGGGGAGCTGTTTTTT	CATSREEVDRAWTRGTGELFF
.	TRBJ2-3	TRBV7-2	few	TGTGCCAGCAGCTCCAGGGTAGATACGCAGTATTTT	CASSSRVDTQYF
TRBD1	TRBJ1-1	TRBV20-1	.	TGCAGTGCTAGAGAAGGACAGGTCAACACTGAAGCTTTCTTT	CSAREGQVNTEAFF
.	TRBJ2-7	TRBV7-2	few	TGTGCCAGCAGCCCCCGGAGGGCGAACTACGAGCAGTACTTC	CASSPRRANYEQYF
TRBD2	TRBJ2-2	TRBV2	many	TGTGCCAGCATGCTAGCGGGAGGGACCGGGGAGCTGTTTTTT	CASMLAGGTGELFF
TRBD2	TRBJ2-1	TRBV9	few	TGTGCCAGCAGCGTAGTAGCGGGAGGGACCACCTACAATGAGCAGTTCTTC	CASSVVAGGTTYNEQFF
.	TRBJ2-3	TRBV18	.	TGTGCCAGCTCCCCCGGACAGACAGATACGCAGTATTTT	CASSPGQTDTQYF
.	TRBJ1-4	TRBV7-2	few	TGTGCCAGCAGGTGGGGGCGTACGGGTGAAAAACTGTTTTTT	CASRWGRTGEKLFF
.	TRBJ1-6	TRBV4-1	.	TGCGCCAGCAGCCAAGATCGAGGGAGCTCCTATAATTCACCCCTCCACTTT	CASSQDRGSSYNSPLHF
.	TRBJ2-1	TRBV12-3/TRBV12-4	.	TGTGCCAGCAGCGGGCCCGACAATGAGCAGTTCTTC	CASSGPDNEQFF
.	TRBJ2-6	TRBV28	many	TGTGCCACCCGTGGACGCTCTGGGGCCAACGTCCTGACTTTC	CATRGRSGANVLTF
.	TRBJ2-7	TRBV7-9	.	TGTGCCAGCAGACGGGACACCCACTACGAGCAGTACTTC	CASRRDTHYEQYF
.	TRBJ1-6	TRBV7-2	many	TGTGCCAGCAGCTTAGGACAGGCACGATATAATTCACCCCTCCACTTT	CASSLGQARYNSPLHF
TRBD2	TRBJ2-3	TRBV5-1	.	TGCGCCAGCAGCGGGGGGGACTTCAAGGATACGCAGTATTTT	CASSGGDFKDTQYF
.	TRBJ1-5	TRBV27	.	TGTGCCAGCAGTTTTCGTTATAGCAATCAGCCCCAGCATTTT	CASSFRYSNQPQHF
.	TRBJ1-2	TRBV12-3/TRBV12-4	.	TGTGCCAGCAGTTTGGCTGCGGAAGGCTACACCTTC	CASSLAAEGYTF
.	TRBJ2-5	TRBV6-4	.	TGTGCCAGCAGTGACGAAGGGGAGACCCAGTACTTC	CASSDEGETQYF
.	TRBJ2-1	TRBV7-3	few	TGTGCCAGCAGCCCGGGTAGCAGGAATGAGCAGTTCTTC	CASSPGSRNEQFF
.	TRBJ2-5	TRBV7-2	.	TGTGCCAGCAGCTTAGCACAGAAGAGAACCCAGTACTTC	CASSLAQKRTQYF
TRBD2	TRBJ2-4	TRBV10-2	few	TGCGCCAGCAGTGCGGGGCTAGCGGGAGCGGCAAGATCAACTCAAGCCAAAAACATTCAGTACTTC	CASSAGLAGAARSTQAKNIQYF
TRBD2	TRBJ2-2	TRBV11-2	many	TGTGCCAGCAGCGCCAGACTAGCGGGAGAGTTGAACACCGGGGAGCTGTTTTTT	CASSARLAGELNTGELFF
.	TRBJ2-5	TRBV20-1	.	TGCAGTGCTAGAGGTCGACGTCTCCAAGAGACCCAGTACTTC	CSARGRRLQETQYF
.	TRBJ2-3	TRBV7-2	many	TGTGCCAGCAGCCTCTACAGTGATACGCAGTATTTT	CASSLYSDTQYF
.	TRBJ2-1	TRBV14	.	TGTGCCAGCAGCCCTCGAGGTGTCAATGAGCAGTTCTTC	CASSPRGVNEQFF
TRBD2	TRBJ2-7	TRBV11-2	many	TGTGCCAGCAGCTTCCGAGGAGGGACTAGCGGGAGCTACGAGCAGTACTTC	CASSFRGGTSGSYEQYF
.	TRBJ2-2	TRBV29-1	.	TGCAGCGCGAAAGACAGGATAAACACCGGGGAGCTGTTTTTT	CSAKDRINTGELFF
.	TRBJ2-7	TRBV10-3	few	TGTGCCATTGGGACGGGAAACTACGAGCAGTACTTC	CAIGTGNYEQYF
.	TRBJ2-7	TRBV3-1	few	TGTGCCAGCAGCCAAGGGGGGGGCTCCCTCTCCTACGAGCAGTACTTC	CASSQGGGSLSYEQYF
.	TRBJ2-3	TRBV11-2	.	TGTGCCAGCAGCCTCGCCGGGATTAGGGGTCGAGATACGCAGTATTTT	CASSLAGIRGRDTQYF
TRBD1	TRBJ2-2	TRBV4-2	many	TGTGCCAGCAGCCAGGCTCAGGGGGCGCCCGCCGGGGAGCTGTTTTTT	CASSQAQGAPAGELFF
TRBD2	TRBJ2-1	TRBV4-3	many	TGCGCCAGCAGCCAAGATTCTAGCGGGAATATTGAGCAGTTCTTC	CASSQDSSGNIEQFF
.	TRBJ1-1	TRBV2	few	TGTGCCAGCAGGACGGGTTGGAACACTGAAGCTTTCTTT	CASRTGWNTEAFF
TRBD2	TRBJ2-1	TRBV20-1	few	TGCAGTGCTAGAGATCGGCCTAGCGGGAAGTTGGAGCAGTTCTTC	CSARDRPSGKLEQFF
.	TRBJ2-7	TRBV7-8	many	TGTGCCAGCAGCTCCGGACATCTCGCGAGCTCCTACGAGCAGTACTTC	CASSSGHLASSYEQYF
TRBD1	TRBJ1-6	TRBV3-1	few	TGTGCCAGCAGCCCGGGACAGGGGGATTCACCCCTCCACTTT	CASSPGQGDSPLHF
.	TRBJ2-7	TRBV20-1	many	TGCAGTGCTAGCTCCAGCTCCTACGAGCAGTACTTC	CSASSSSYEQYF